These 18 T cell receptor beta chains were all obtained from the same sample, sequenced in a study of T cells in women clearing cervical HPV infection. Only in-frame clones appear in the TCRdb table, and some are missing; sequencing was by immunoSEQ multiplex PCR. This table lists around 21,000 clones. The material sequenced was blood buffy coat. The receptors shown here come from a woman aged 18 to 75 with a cervical HPV16 infection that either progressed to CIN3+ or cleared (not recorded which).

With regard to this clone: The DNA ends 3 residues before the CDR3 does, and the rest of the CDR3 is filled in from the germline J gene. The chain combines TRBV6-1 with TRBJ2-4, with TRBD1 as a possible D gene (5 bases). This CDR3 region has 14 residues. The V end was cut by 4 bases, the J end by 3 bases, with 10 bases between. Germline V gene sequence: CDR1 MNHNS, CDR2 SASEGT. The CDR3 bases that were read are TGTGCCAGCAGTGCTCAGGGTGGCAAAAACATT. Its translation is CASSAQGGKNI. The entire CDR3 protein reads CASSAQGGKNIQYF.

In the case of this clone: The sequenced fragment ends 3 residues before the CDR3 boundary, so the rest is inferred from the germline J gene. The chain combines TRBV19 with TRBJ1-6; TRBD1 matches 8 bases. With 10 bases clipped from V and 7 bases from J, the junction kept 6 bases outside the gene matches. This CDR3 is 13 amino acids long. Germline V gives CDR1 LNHDA, CDR2 SQIVND (reference sequence). The CDR3 sequence is CATLDRGNSPLHF. The part of the CDR3 DNA that was read is TGTGCCACCTTAGACAGGGGCAATTCACCC.

Details on this clone: Read data end 3 residues before the CDR3 end; the end is taken from the germline J gene. The chain joins TRBV19 to TRBJ2-7, with D hard to call. The V gene lost 5 bases and the J gene lost 6 bases, with 8 bases spanning the gap. This CDR3 region has 11 residues. CDR1 and CDR2 (germline): LNHDA, SQIVND (reference sequence). The part of the CDR3 DNA that was read is TGTGCCAGTAGTTCTACCTCCGAG. It is translated as CASSSTSE. The entire CDR3 sequence reads CASSSTSEQYF.

Concerning this clone itself: The read ends 3 residues before the CDR3 terminus; that terminus is restored from the germline J gene. The V and J genes are TRBV19 and TRBJ2-1; 7 positions agree with TRBD1. Losses at the gene ends were 5 bases for V and 8 bases for J; bases not matched to a gene: 6. CDR1 and CDR2 (germline): LNHDA, SQIVND (reference sequence). The CDR3 covers 13 residues. The sequenced CDR3 bases are TGTGCCAGTAGTCCCCAGGGGGTGGATGAG. Translation gives CASSPQGVDE. The full CDR3 is CASSPQGVDEQFF.

As concerns this clone: With the read ending 3 residues before the CDR3 end, the germline J gene is used to fill in that end. The chain recombines TRBV19 with TRBJ1-2, with 9 bases matching TRBD1. The trim removed 5 bases at V and 4 bases at J, leaving 17 bases unmatched. Germline-derived CDR1 and CDR2 are LNHDA and SQIVND (reference sequence). This CDR3 contains 18 residues. The sequenced CDR3 bases are TGTGCCAGTAGTGTCCTCCGGGACAGGGTCATACGCTCCTATGGC. Amino acids: CASSVLRDRVIRSYG. Given in full, the CDR3 is CASSVLRDRVIRSYGYTF.

Notes on this clone: The read terminates 3 residues before the CDR3 end, so the remaining end is supplied by the germline J gene. The chain has TRBV7-3 and TRBJ2-5, with D possibly being TRBD1 (5 bases). In germline, CDR1 is SGHTA, CDR2 FQGTGA. The CDR3 consists of 14 residues. Trimming removed 3 bases at V and 2 bases at J, with 10 bases between. CDR3 residues: CASSLGRSQETQYF. Incomplete CDR3 DNA: TGTGCCAGCAGCTTGGGGCGGTCACAAGAGACC.

In the case of this clone: The junction shows a germline mismatch at one end, possibly a read error. Sequencing ends 3 residues short of the CDR3 end; the germline J gene provides the rest. V is TRBV6-2 or TRBV6-3 and J is TRBJ1-1; D gene ambiguous. The CDR3 loop spans 15 amino acids. Germline CDR1 and CDR2: MNHEY and SVGEGT. CDR3 sequence reads: CTSSYSWALTFGAFF. The covered CDR3 bases are TGTACCAGCAGTTACTCGTGGGCATTAACCTTTGGG.

Comments on this clone: Read data end 3 residues before the CDR3 end; the end is taken from the germline J gene. The V and J genes are TRBV18 and TRBJ1-1; 10 nucleotides line up with TRBD1. This CDR3 comprises 16 residues. The germline CDR1 and CDR2 sequences are KGHSH and LQKENI. The CDR3: CASSPTGTGVQETAFF. CDR3 bases read: TGTGCCAGCTCACCTACCGGGACAGGGGTCCAAGAGACA.

A remark on this clone: The sequence runs out 3 residues before the end of the CDR3; the remainder is reconstructed from the germline J gene. The V call is TRBV19, the J call TRBJ1-5; maybe TRBD1 (5 bases). CDR3 length equals 16 residues. Germline V gene data show CDR1 as LNHDA and CDR2 as SQIVND (reference sequence). V lost 7 bases and J lost 3, with 19 bases in between. The sequenced CDR3 bases are TGTGCCAGTACCACCCCCGGGGGTGGGTTCAATCAGCCC. It yields the protein CASTTPGGGFNQP. Given in full, the CDR3 is CASTTPGGGFNQPQHF.

Details on this clone: Read coverage stops 3 residues before the CDR3 terminus; the germline J gene supplies the remainder. This chain uses TRBV6-4 with TRBJ1-3, with D unclear. V lost 6 bases, J lost 8 bases, and 11 bases lay in between. The CDR3 contains 12 residues. CDR1 is MRHNA and CDR2 is SNTAGT in the germline V gene. CDR3: CASRRSGYTIYF. The CDR3 DNA, read in part, is TGTGCCAGCAGACGGAGCGGTTACACC.

Turning to this clone: Sequencing ends 3 residues short of the CDR3 end; the germline J gene provides the rest. This sequence joins TRBV20-1 and TRBJ1-1; 9 nucleotides agree with TRBD1. The CDR3 contains 12 residues. In germline, CDR1 is DFQATT, CDR2 SNEGSKA (reference sequence). This CDR3 is CSLQGARWEAFF. CDR3 DNA, as far as it was read: TGCAGTCTACAGGGGGCGAGATGGGAA.

Worth noting for this clone: The read terminates 3 residues ahead of where the CDR3 ends, so the germline J gene completes it. The V call is TRBV29-1, the J call TRBJ2-3, with D maybe TRBD1 (5 bases). The germline V gene has CDR1 SQVTM and CDR2 ANQGSEA. The CDR3 extends over 13 amino acids. CDR3 sequence reads: CSVGSTDNQPQYF. The sequenced CDR3 bases are TGCAGCGTTGGTTCGACAGATAATCAGCCG.

Of note for this clone: The sequenced fragment ends 3 residues before the CDR3 boundary, so the rest is inferred from the germline J gene. The chain couples TRBV7-3 to TRBJ1-2, with D possibly TRBD1 on 5 matching bases. The germline gives CDR1 SGHTA, CDR2 FQGTGA. The CDR3 has 12 amino acids. This chain's CDR3 is CASSSTGNTYTF. The part of the CDR3 DNA that was read is TGTGCCAGCAGCTCTACAGGAAATACC.

Remarks on this clone: The observed sequence ends 3 residues before the CDR3 terminus, with the missing tail filled in from the germline J gene. The chain has TRBV7-9 and TRBJ2-1; 8 nucleotides align to TRBD2. The J segment lost 9 bases and the V segment lost 3 bases, leaving 10 bases of the junction unmatched. Looked up from germline, CDR1 is SEHNR and CDR2 is FQNEAQ (reference sequence). The CDR3 has 15 amino acids. The CDR3 reads CASSLSGGARGEQFF. The DNA read from the CDR3 is TGTGCCAGCAGCTTGTCCGGGGGGGCCAGGGGTGAG.

For this clone: The DNA ends 3 residues before the CDR3 does, and the rest of the CDR3 is filled in from the germline J gene. The chain uses TRBV20-1 and TRBJ1-6; D gene unclear. Deletions cut 4 bases from V and 0 bases from J, with 13 bases between. CDR1 DFQATT and CDR2 SNEGSKA come from the germline V gene (reference sequence). This CDR3 comprises 16 residues. Incomplete CDR3 DNA: TGCAGTGCTAAGAACAGTTTTAGCTCCTATAATTCACCC. Translated, it gives CSAKNSFSSYNSP. The entire CDR3 reads CSAKNSFSSYNSPLHF.

In the case of this clone: The sequenced fragment ends 3 residues before the CDR3 boundary, so the rest is inferred from the germline J gene. This rearrangement joins TRBV11-2 to TRBJ2-2; D possibly corresponds to TRBD1 (6 bases). V was pared by 3 bases and J by 2 bases, with 10 bases between. The germline V gene has CDR1 SGHAT and CDR2 FQNNGV. The length of the CDR3 is 15 residues. This CDR3 reads CASSLWTENTGELFF. The sequenced part of the CDR3 DNA is TGTGCCAGCAGCTTGTGGACAGAAAACACCGGGGAG.

Remarks on this clone: The DNA ends 3 residues before the CDR3 does, and the rest of the CDR3 is filled in from the germline J gene. The genes are TRBV2 and TRBJ2-4; TRBD1 matches at 10 bases. The CDR3 length is 12 residues. Per the germline V gene, CDR1 is SNHLY and CDR2 is FYNNEI. The CDR3 region is CASSGTGDGQYF. The CDR3 DNA, read in part, is TGTGCCAGCAGCGGGACAGGGGACGGT.

Concerning this clone itself: Read data end 3 residues before the CDR3 end; the end is taken from the germline J gene. This chain links TRBV19 with TRBJ1-1; 8 positions agree with TRBD1. The CDR3 contains 15 residues. Germline lookup yields CDR1 LNHDA and CDR2 SQIVND (reference sequence). Germline trimming cut 7 bases from V and 4 bases from J; bases unmatched to any gene: 11. The sequenced CDR3 bases are TGTGCCAGTACTGTTCAGGGGGCGCGGGGCACTGAA. This encodes CASTVQGARGTE. The whole CDR3 region reads CASTVQGARGTEAFF. The entire variable domain, with the rest obtained from reference TRBV19 and TRBJ1-1, is as follows: DGGITQSPKYLFRKEGQNVTLSCEQNLNHDAMYWYRQDPGQGLRLIYYSQIVNDFQKGDIAEGYSVSREKKESFPLTVTSAQKNPTAFYLCASTVQGARGTEAFFGQGTRLTVV.